The T cell receptor beta chain described here comes from a study of response to subunit inactivated influenza vaccine. TCRdb analysed the RT-PCR reads with MiXCR anew, one entry per CDR3 protein. The table has about 520,000 distinct CDR3 sequences, roughly 23% seen once; the top ten hold under 2.5%. Only a few counts were recorded for this clonotype. V was trimmed by 5 bases and J by 3 bases, leaving 10 bases between them. This CDR3 contains 13 residues. This TCR was recovered from a middle-aged man who received an inactivated influenza vaccine. This sequence joins TRBV12-3 or TRBV12-4 and TRBJ1-1; unclear D gene. This specimen was CD4+ T cells sorted from PBMCs, taken roughly 5 days after vaccination. As DNA, the CDR3 is TGTGCCAGCAGTCCTCGGATCGACACTGAAGCTTTCTTT. This codes for CASSPRIDTEAFF.